These 20 T cell receptor beta chains were all obtained from the same sample, sequenced in a study of T-cell memory formation after mild COVID-19. TCRdb reanalysed the 5' RACE reads using MiXCR and keeps one entry per CDR3 protein. The sample lists roughly 580,000 distinct CDR3 sequences, more than 15% occurring once. Sequencing was carried out using PBMCs or a T cell subset sorted from them (not recorded which). Every receptor here comes from an adult woman who had mild COVID-19 (a few samples of this study predate the infection). Cell type and time point are not known.

V is TRBV4-3 and J is TRBJ2-1; perhaps TRBD2 as D (5 bases). V was cut by 7 bases and J by 5 bases, with 12 bases left in between. The CDR3 spans 13 residues. CDR1 is LGHNA and CDR2 is YSLEER in the germline V gene. Here the CDR3 reads CASIEGYDNEQFF. CDR3 DNA sequence: TGCGCCAGCATAGAGGGTTACGACAATGAGCAGTTCTTC.

In this sample, this clonotype turned up many times. V usage is TRBV5-5 and J usage is TRBJ1-5; 7 bases map to TRBD1. The CDR3 sequence is 17 residues long. Per the germline V gene, CDR1 is SGHKS and CDR2 is YYEKEE (reference sequence). Trimming at V came to 4 bases and at J to 0 bases, leaving 10 bases not matched to a gene. The CDR3 protein is CASSPMGGDSSNQPQHF. The CDR3 region has the DNA TGTGCCAGCAGCCCTATGGGAGGGGACAGTAGCAATCAGCCCCAGCATTTT.

The V call is TRBV7-9, the J call TRBJ2-3; 7 bases agree with TRBD2. Germline trimming cut 5 bases from V and 4 bases from J; bases unmatched to any gene: 12. CDR1 and CDR2 from the germline V gene are SEHNR and FQNEAQ (reference sequence). The CDR3 runs 16 residues. The CDR3 region is CASSPRGGQGSDTQYF. CDR3 DNA: TGTGCCAGCAGCCCCCGGGGAGGGCAGGGCTCAGATACGCAGTATTTT.

This clonotype has only a few counts. J is TRBJ2-5 and V is TRBV20-1; 8 nucleotides align to TRBD2. CDR1 is DFQATT, CDR2 SNEGSKA, per germline (reference sequence). This CDR3 spans 12 amino acids. After removal of 5 bases from V and 4 bases from J, the junction contained 3 bases not matched to a gene. CDR3: CSARTSLETQYF. As DNA, the CDR3 is TGCAGTGCTCGGACTAGCTTAGAGACCCAGTACTTC.

CDR3 loop: CASSTDPETQYF. CDR3 sequence (DNA): TGTGCCAGCAGCACGGACCCAGAGACCCAGTACTTC. The rearrangement links TRBV11-2 to TRBJ2-5; D gene unclear. CDR1 SGHAT and CDR2 FQNNGV come from the germline V gene. CDR3 length: 12 amino acids. The germline V and J ends were trimmed by 5 bases and 4 bases, with 8 bases remaining between them. The whole variable domain, filled in from reference TRBV11-2 and TRBJ2-5, reads EAGVAQSPRYKIIEKRQSVAFWCNPISGHATLYWYQQILGQGPKLLIQFQNNGVVDDSQLPKDRFSAERLKGVDSTLKIQPAKLEDSAVYLCASSTDPETQYFGPGTRLLVL.

Written as DNA, the CDR3 is TGTGCCACCAGTGATTTGTCCCCGACTAGCGGATCCACAGATACGCAGTATTTT. Protein sequence: CATSDLSPTSGSTDTQYF. V and J are TRBV24-1 and TRBJ2-3, with TRBD2 identical over 9 bases. The germline V gene encodes CDR1 KGHDR and CDR2 SFDVKD. Unmatched junction bases numbered 8, after V lost 0 bases and J lost 2 bases. The CDR3 runs 18 residues.

The chain has TRBV7-9 and TRBJ1-5; tentative D call: TRBD1 (5 bases). The CDR3 loop spans 15 amino acids. Trimming removed 1 base at V and 2 bases at J, with 9 bases between. The V gene's germline CDR1 is SEHNR and CDR2 FQNEAQ (reference sequence). CDR3 nucleotide sequence: TGTGCCAGCAGCTTAGGGGGCAGGGGCAATCAGCCCCAGCATTTT. As protein: CASSLGGRGNQPQHF. Full variable domain (outside the CDR3, taken from reference TRBV7-9 and TRBJ1-5): DTGVSQNPRHKITKRGQNVTFRCDPISEHNRLYWYRQTLGQGPEFLTYFQNEAQLEKSRLLSDRFSAERPKGSFSTLEIQRTEQGDSAMYLCASSLGGRGNQPQHFGDGTRLSIL.

This chain links TRBV7-9 with TRBJ2-2, with unresolved D. Germline V CDR1 and CDR2: SEHNR, FQNEAQ (reference sequence). The CDR3 is 14 residues long. Deletions cut 5 bases from V and 4 bases from J, with 11 bases between. The CDR3 region has the DNA TGTGCCAGCAGCCCAGGTGACCTCACCGGGGAGCTGTTTTTT. As protein: CASSPGDLTGELFF.

V is TRBV5-1 and J is TRBJ1-2, with unresolved D. The V and J ends lost 3 bases and 8 bases respectively, with 14 bases between them. There are 13 residues in the CDR3. CDR1 is SGHRS and CDR2 is YFSETQ in the germline V gene. The CDR3 protein is CASSSAGEDGYTF. DNA for the CDR3: TGCGCCAGCAGCTCGGCCGGAGAGGACGGCTACACCTTC.

The gene calls are TRBV7-9 and TRBJ2-5, with TRBD1 matching 7 bases. Germline assignment: CDR1 SEHNR and CDR2 FQNEAQ (reference sequence). J gave up 1 base and V 4 bases, and 6 bases lay outside the gene matches. The CDR3 sequence is 15 residues long. CDR3: CASSSTTGPQETQYF. The CDR3 DNA reads as TGTGCCAGCAGCTCGACGACAGGGCCCCAAGAGACCCAGTACTTC.

CDR3 residues: CASSQTRGGLSRTGELFF. The DNA for the CDR3 is TGTGCCAGCAGCCAAACGCGGGGGGGCCTGAGTAGGACCGGGGAGCTGTTTTTT. This rearrangement joins TRBV14 to TRBJ2-2; TRBD2 aligns across 9 bases. V shed 2 bases, J shed 5 bases, and the junction held 12 bases outside the gene matches. The CDR3 runs 18 residues. The germline gives CDR1 SGHDN, CDR2 FVKESK.

V is TRBV6-2 or TRBV6-3 and J is TRBJ2-5; 7 nucleotides match TRBD1. The CDR3 is 15 residues long. The germline V gene encodes CDR1 MNHEY and CDR2 SVGEGT. V trimming: 8 bases; J trimming: 4 bases; junction bases outside the gene matches: 13. Here the CDR3 DNA reads TGTGCCAGCCGCACTCCGACAGGGACGTCAGAGACCCAGTACTTC. It translates to CASRTPTGTSETQYF.

The chain joins TRBV28 to TRBJ2-7; 7 nucleotides line up with TRBD2. This CDR3 is 15 amino acids long. Per the germline V gene, CDR1 is MDHEN and CDR2 is SYDVKM. V trimming: 5 bases; J trimming: 0 bases; junction bases outside the gene matches: 7. CDR3 sequence: CASSPRGRGSYEQYV. The DNA of the CDR3 is TGTGCCAGCAGTCCCCGAGGGAGGGGCTCCTACGAGCAGTACGTC.

The CDR3 reads CASRETSGGAADTQYF. The DNA of the CDR3 is TGTGCCAGTAGAGAAACTAGCGGGGGGGCCGCGGATACGCAGTATTTT. The rearrangement uses TRBV19 and TRBJ2-3; 13 bases agree with TRBD2. Germline lookup yields CDR1 LNHDA and CDR2 SQIVND (reference sequence). This CDR3 has 16 residues. V was pared by 6 bases and J by 6 bases, with 9 bases of the junction left unmatched.

The chain joins TRBV4-2 to TRBJ1-4; no firm D call. V was pared by 0 bases and J by 7 bases, with 9 bases between. The CDR3 is made up of 14 amino acids. Per germline, CDR1 LGHNA and CDR2 YNFKEQ. The CDR3 region has the DNA TGTGCCAGCAGCCAAGAGGGGAAGGCTGAAAAACTGTTTTTT. Its translation: CASSQEGKAEKLFF.

V usage is TRBV24-1 and J usage is TRBJ2-1; D is possibly TRBD2 (5 bases). Germline lookup yields CDR1 KGHDR and CDR2 SFDVKD. This CDR3 contains 16 residues. CDR3 sequence reads: CSVSSGSVSSRNEQFF. DNA of the CDR3: TGTTCCGTCTCCTCGGGTTCCGTGTCTAGCCGCAATGAGCAGTTCTTC.

This clonotype was seen a few times. The DNA for the CDR3 is TGTGCCAGCAGCTTAACTGAACGCCAGCCCCAGCATTTT. Its protein is CASSLTERQPQHF. The chain carries TRBV7-6 and TRBJ1-5; no clear D. Trimming removed 2 bases at V and 7 bases at J, with 9 bases between. Germline V gene lookup returns CDR1 SGHVS and CDR2 FNYEAQ. The CDR3 extends over 13 amino acids.

This clonotype showed up just a few times. J is TRBJ2-4 and V is TRBV4-1; D gene uncertain. The CDR3 sequence is 15 residues long. Germline CDR1 is MGHRA and CDR2 is YSYEKL. V was clipped by 3 bases and J by 0 bases, with 9 bases between them. The CDR3 loop is CASSQQRLAKNIQYF. In nucleotides, the CDR3 is TGCGCCAGCAGCCAGCAACGGCTAGCCAAAAACATTCAGTACTTC.

This chain joins TRBV7-9 and TRBJ2-2, with D unclear. The CDR3 extends over 14 amino acids. Deletions cut 5 bases from V and 5 bases from J, with 12 bases between. CDR1 SEHNR and CDR2 FQNEAQ come from the germline V gene (reference sequence). CDR3 DNA sequence: TGTGCCAGCAGCGACCGAAGGGCGACCGGGGAGCTGTTTTTT. Amino acid sequence: CASSDRRATGELFF. The whole variable domain, filled in from reference TRBV7-9 and TRBJ2-2, reads DTGVSQNPRHKITKRGQNVTFRCDPISEHNRLYWYRQTLGQGPEFLTYFQNEAQLEKSRLLSDRFSAERPKGSFSTLEIQRTEQGDSAMYLCASSDRRATGELFFGEGSRLTVL.

This chain links TRBV12-3 or TRBV12-4 with TRBJ1-1, with 9 bases that match TRBD1. V lost 2 bases to trimming and J lost 6 bases; unmatched junction nucleotides: 16. CDR3 length: 18 amino acids. CDR3 sequence: CASSLRTILTGGSAEAFF. For the CDR3, the DNA is TGTGCCAGCAGTTTAAGGACGATCTTAACAGGGGGCAGCGCTGAAGCTTTCTTT.